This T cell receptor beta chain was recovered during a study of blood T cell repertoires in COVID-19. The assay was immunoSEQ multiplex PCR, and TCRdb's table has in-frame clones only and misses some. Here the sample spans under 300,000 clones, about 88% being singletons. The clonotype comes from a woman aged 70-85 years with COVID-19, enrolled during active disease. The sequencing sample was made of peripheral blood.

CDR3 DNA sequence: TGTGCCAGCAGGCTCGGGAGGGTGGCTTTCTTT. Its protein product is CASRLGRVAFF. The chain is built from TRBV27 and TRBJ1-1; D call uncertain. CDR3 length equals 11 residues. CDR1 is MNHEY, CDR2 SMNVEV, per germline (reference sequence). V lost 6 bases to trimming and J lost 11 bases, with 13 bases between them.